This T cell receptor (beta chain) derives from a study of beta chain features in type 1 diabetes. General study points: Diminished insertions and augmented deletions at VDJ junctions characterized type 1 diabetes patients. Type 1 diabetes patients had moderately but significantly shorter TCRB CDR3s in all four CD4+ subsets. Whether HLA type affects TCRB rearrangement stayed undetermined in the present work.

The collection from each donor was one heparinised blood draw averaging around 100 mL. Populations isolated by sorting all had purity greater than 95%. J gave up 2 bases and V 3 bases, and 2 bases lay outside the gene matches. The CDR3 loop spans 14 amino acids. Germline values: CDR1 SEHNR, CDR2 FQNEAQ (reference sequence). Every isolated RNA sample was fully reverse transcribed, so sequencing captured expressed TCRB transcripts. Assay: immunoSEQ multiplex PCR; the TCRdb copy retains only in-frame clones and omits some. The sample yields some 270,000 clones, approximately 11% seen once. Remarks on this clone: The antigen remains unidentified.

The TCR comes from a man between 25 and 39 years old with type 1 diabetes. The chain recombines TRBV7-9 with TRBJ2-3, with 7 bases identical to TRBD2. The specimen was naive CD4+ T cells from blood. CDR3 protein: CASSFGLVTDTQYF. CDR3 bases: TGTGCCAGCAGCTTCGGACTAGTCACAGATACGCAGTATTTT.